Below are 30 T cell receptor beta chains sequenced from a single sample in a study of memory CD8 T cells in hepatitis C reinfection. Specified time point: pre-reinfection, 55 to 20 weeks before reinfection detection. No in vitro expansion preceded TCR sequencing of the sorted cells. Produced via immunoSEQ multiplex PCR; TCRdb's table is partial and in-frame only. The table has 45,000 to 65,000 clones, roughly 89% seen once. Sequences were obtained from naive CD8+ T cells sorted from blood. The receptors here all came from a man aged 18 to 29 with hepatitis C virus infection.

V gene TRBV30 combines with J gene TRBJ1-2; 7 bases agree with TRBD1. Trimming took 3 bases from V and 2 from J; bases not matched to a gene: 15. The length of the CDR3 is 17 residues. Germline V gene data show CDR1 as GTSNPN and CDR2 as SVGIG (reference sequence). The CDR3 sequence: CAWRDKGAGGSNYGYTF. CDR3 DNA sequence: TGTGCCTGGAGGGACAAGGGGGCAGGGGGATCGAACTATGGCTACACCTTC.

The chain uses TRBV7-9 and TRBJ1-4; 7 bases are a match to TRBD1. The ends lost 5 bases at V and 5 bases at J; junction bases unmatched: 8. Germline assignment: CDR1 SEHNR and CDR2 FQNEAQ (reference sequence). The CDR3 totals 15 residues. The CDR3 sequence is CASSTPGTANEKLFF. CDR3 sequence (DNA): TGTGCCAGCAGCACCCCCGGGACAGCCAATGAAAAACTGTTTTTT.

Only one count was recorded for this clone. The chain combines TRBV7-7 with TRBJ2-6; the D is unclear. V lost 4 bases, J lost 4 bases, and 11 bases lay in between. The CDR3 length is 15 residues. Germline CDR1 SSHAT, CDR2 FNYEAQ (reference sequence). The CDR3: CASSSYPEGANVLTF. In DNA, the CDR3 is TGTGCCAGCAGCTCCTACCCCGAGGGGGCCAACGTCCTGACTTTC. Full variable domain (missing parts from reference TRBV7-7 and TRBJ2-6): GAGVSQSPRYKVTKRGQDVTLRCDPISSHATLYWYQQALGQGPEFLTYFNYEAQPDKSGLPSDRFSAERPEGSISTLTIQRTEQRDSAMYRCASSSYPEGANVLTFGAGSRLTVL.

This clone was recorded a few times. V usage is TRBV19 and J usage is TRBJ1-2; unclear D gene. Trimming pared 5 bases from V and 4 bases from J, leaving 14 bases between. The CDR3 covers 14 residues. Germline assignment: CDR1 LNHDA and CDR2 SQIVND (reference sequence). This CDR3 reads CASSPNGAAYGYTF. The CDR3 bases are TGTGCCAGTAGTCCCAATGGAGCAGCCTATGGCTACACCTTC.

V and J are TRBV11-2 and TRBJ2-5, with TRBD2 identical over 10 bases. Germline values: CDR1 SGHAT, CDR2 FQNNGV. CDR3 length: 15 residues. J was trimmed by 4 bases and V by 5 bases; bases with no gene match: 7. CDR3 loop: CASSRRTSGGETQYF. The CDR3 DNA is TGTGCCAGCAGCAGACGGACTAGCGGAGGAGAGACCCAGTACTTC.

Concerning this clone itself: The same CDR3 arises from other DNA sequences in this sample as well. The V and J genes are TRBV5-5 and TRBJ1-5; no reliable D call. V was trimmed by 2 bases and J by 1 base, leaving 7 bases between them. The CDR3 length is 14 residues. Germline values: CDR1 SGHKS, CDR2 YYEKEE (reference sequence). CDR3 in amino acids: CASSFFQSNQPQHF. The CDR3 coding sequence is TGTGCCAGCAGCTTTTTTCAGAGCAATCAGCCCCAGCATTTT.

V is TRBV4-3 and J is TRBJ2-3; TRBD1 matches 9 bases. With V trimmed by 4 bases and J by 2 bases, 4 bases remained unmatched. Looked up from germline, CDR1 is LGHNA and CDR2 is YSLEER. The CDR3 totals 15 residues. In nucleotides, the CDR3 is TGCGCCAGCAGCCGAGGGGACAGGGTCACAGATACGCAGTATTTT. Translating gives CASSRGDRVTDTQYF.

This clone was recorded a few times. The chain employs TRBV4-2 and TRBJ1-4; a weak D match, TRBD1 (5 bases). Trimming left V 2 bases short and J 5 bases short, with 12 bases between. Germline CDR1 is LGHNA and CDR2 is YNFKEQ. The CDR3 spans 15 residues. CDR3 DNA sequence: TGTGCCAGCAGCCAACAAACAGGCCAGAATGAAAAACTGTTTTTT. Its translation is CASSQQTGQNEKLFF.

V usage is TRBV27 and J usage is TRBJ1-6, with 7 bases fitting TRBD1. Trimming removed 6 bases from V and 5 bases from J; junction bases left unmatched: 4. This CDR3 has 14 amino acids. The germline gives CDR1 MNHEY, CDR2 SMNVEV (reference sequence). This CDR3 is CASSLQGHNSPLHF. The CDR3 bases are TGTGCCAGCAGCCTACAGGGGCATAATTCACCCCTCCACTTT.

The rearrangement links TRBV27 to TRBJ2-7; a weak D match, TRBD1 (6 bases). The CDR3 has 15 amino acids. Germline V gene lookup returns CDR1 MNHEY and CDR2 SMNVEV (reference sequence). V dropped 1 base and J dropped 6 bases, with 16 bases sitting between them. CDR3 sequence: CASSLFSGDSLEQYF. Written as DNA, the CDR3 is TGTGCCAGCAGTTTATTTTCAGGGGATTCCCTCGAGCAGTACTTC.

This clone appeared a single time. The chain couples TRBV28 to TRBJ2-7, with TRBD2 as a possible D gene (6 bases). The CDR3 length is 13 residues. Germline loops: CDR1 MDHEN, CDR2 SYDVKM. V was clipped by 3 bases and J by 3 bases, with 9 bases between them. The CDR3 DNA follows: TGTGCCAGCAGTTTTGAGGAGGGCTACGAGCAGTACTTC. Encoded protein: CASSFEEGYEQYF.

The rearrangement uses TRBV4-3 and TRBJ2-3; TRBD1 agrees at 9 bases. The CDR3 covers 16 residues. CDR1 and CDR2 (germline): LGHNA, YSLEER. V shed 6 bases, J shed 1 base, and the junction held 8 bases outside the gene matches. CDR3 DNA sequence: TGCGCCAGCAGTGGACAGGGGTCCCTGGGCACAGATACGCAGTATTTT. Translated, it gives CASSGQGSLGTDTQYF.

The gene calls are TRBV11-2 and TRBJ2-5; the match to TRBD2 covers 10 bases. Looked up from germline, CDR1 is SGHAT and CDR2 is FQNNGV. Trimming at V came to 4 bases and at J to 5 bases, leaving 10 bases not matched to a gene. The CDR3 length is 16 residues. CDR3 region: CASSSSSGREGETQYF. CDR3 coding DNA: TGTGCCAGCAGCTCCTCTAGCGGGAGAGAGGGGGAGACCCAGTACTTC.

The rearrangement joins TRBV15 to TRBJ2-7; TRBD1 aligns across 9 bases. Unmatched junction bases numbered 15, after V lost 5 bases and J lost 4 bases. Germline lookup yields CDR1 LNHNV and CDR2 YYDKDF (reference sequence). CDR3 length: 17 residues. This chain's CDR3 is CATSGSVDRDREYEQYV. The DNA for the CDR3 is TGTGCCACCAGCGGAAGCGTCGATCGGGACAGGGAATACGAGCAGTACGTC.

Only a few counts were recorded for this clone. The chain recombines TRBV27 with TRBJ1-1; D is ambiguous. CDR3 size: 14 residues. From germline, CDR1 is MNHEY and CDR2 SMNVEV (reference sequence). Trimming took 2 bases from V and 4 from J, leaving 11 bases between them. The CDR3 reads CASSLAGDGTEAFF. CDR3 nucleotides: TGTGCCAGCAGTTTAGCCGGGGATGGCACTGAAGCTTTCTTT.

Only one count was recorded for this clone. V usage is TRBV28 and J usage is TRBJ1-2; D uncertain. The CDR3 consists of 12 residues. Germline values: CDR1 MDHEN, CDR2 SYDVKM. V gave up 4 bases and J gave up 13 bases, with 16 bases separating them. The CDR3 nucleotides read TGTGCCAGCAGTTCCGGGTCCCCTCGGGGCACCTTC. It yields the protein CASSSGSPRGTF.

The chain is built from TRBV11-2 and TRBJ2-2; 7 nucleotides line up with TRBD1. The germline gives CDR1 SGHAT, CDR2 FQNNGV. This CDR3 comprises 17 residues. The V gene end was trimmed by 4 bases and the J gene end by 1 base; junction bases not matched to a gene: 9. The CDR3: CASSSRAGTVNTGELFF. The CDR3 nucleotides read TGTGCCAGCAGCTCCCGCGCCGGGACAGTGAACACCGGGGAGCTGTTTTTT. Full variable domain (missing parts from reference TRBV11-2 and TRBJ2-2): EAGVAQSPRYKIIEKRQSVAFWCNPISGHATLYWYQQILGQGPKLLIQFQNNGVVDDSQLPKDRFSAERLKGVDSTLKIQPAKLEDSAVYLCASSSRAGTVNTGELFFGEGSRLTVL.

The CDR3: CASSPRVAGVLGGEQFF. The CDR3 nucleotides read TGTGCCAGCAGCCCCCGGGTAGCGGGAGTACTTGGGGGTGAGCAGTTCTTC. The rearrangement links TRBV7-9 to TRBJ2-1, with 9 bases matching TRBD2. The CDR3 spans 17 residues. Trimming removed 5 bases from V and 9 bases from J; junction bases left unmatched: 17. Germline-derived CDR1 and CDR2 are SEHNR and FQNEAQ (reference sequence).

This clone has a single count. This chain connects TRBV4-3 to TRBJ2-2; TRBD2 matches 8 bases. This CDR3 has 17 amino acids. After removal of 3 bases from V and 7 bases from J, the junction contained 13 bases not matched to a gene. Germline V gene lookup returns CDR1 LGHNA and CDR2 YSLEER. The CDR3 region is CASSHPGGASVSGELFF. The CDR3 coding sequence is TGCGCCAGCAGCCACCCCGGGGGGGCTAGCGTTAGCGGGGAGCTGTTTTTT.

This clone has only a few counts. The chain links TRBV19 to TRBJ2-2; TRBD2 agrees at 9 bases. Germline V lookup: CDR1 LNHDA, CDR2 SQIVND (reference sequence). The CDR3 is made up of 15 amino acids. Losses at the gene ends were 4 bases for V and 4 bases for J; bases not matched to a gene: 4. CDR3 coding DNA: TGTGCCAGTAGTAACGCGGGAGGGGGCACCGGGGAGCTGTTTTTT. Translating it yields CASSNAGGGTGELFF.

The DNA of the CDR3 is TGCGCCAGCAGCCCATACGGAGGGGGCTCGTACCAAGAGACCCAGTACTTC. Its protein product is CASSPYGGGSYQETQYF. The chain joins TRBV4-1 to TRBJ2-5; perhaps TRBD1 as D (7 bases). Germline V gives CDR1 MGHRA, CDR2 YSYEKL. The CDR3 totals 17 residues. Trimming removed 4 bases from V and 0 bases from J, with 18 bases in between.

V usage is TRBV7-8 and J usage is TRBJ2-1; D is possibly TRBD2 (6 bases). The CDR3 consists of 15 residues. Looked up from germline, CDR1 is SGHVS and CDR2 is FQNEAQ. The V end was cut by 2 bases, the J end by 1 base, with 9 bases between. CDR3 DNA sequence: TGTGCCAGCAGCTTATTCCGGGGGTCCTACAATGAGCAGTTCTTC. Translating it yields CASSLFRGSYNEQFF.

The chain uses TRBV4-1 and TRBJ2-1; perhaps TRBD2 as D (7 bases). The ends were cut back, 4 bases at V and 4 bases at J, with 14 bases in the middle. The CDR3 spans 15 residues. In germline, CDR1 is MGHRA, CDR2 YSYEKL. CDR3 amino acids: CASSRKGGPYNEQFF. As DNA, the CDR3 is TGCGCCAGCAGCCGTAAGGGGGGGCCATACAATGAGCAGTTCTTC.

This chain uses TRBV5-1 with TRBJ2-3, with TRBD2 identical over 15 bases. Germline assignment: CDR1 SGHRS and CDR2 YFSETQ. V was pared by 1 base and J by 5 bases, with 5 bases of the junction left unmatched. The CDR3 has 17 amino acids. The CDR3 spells CASSLWTSGGAGDTQYF. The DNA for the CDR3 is TGCGCCAGCAGCTTGTGGACTAGCGGGGGGGCCGGAGATACGCAGTATTTT.

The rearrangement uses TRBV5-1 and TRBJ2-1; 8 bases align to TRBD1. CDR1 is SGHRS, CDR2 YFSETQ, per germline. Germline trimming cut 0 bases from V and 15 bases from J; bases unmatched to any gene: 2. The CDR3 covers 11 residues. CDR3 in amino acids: CASSLGTGWFF. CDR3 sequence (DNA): TGCGCCAGCAGCTTGGGGACAGGGTGGTTCTTC.

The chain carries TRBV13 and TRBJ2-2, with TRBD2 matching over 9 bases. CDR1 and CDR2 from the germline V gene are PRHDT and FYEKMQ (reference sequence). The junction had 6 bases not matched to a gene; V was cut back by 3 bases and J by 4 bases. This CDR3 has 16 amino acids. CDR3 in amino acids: CASSFGLAGSTGELFF. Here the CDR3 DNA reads TGTGCCAGCAGCTTCGGGCTAGCGGGGAGCACCGGGGAGCTGTTTTTT.

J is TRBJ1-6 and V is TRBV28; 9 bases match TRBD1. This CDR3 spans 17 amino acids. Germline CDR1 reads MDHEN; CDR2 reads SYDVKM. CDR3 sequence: CASLEGLYRGPDSPLHF. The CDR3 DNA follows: TGTGCGTCCTTAGAGGGGCTTTACAGGGGGCCTGATTCACCCCTCCACTTT.

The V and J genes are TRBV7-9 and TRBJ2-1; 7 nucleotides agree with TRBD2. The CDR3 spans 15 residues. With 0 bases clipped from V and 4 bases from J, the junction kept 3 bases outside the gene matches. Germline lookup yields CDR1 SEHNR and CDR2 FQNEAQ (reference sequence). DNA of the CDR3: TGTGCCAGCAGCTTAGCCGCTAGCGGATACAATGAGCAGTTCTTC. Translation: CASSLAASGYNEQFF.

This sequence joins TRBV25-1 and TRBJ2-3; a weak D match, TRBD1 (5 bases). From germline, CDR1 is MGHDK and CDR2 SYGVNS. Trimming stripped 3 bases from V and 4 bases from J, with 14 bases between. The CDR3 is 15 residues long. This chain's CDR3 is CASSETVIYPDTQYF. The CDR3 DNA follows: TGTGCCAGCAGTGAGACAGTGATTTATCCAGATACGCAGTATTTT.

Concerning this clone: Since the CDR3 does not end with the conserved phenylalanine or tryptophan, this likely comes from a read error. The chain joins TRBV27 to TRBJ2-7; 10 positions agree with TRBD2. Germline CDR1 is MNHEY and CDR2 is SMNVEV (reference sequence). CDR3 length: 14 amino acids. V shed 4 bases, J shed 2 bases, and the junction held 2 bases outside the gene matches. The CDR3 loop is CASSSGLAAYEQYL. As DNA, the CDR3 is TGTGCCAGCAGTTCTGGACTAGCGGCCTACGAGCAGTACCTC.